The next 24 T cell receptor beta chains were all read from a single sample in a study of blood T cell repertoires in COVID-19. The data were produced by immunoSEQ multiplex PCR, yet TCRdb's version contains in-frame clones alone and is incomplete. The sample records 30,000 to 50,000 clones, just under 95% being singletons. Specimen: peripheral blood. The receptors come from a human donor with active COVID-19. The donor label of this sample is uncertain.

The chain couples TRBV7-2 to TRBJ2-3; 10 bases are a match to TRBD2. Germline V gene lookup returns CDR1 SGHTA and CDR2 FQGNSA. The CDR3 is 14 amino acids. V lost 8 bases to trimming and J lost 4 bases; unmatched junction nucleotides: 6. The CDR3 nucleotides are TGTGCCAGCGCTAGCGGGAGAGAGGCAGATACGCAGTATTTT. Amino acids: CASASGREADTQYF.

The chain employs TRBV12-5 and TRBJ2-3; 8 bases match TRBD2. CDR3 size: 20 residues. V lost 0 bases, J lost 0 bases, and 14 bases stayed unmatched. In germline, CDR1 is LGHNT, CDR2 FRNRAP. The CDR3 nucleotides are TGTGCTAGTGGTTTGGTACAAGCGGGGGTCTCCCACTCTAGCACAGATACGCAGTATTTT. This encodes CASGLVQAGVSHSSTDTQYF.

The chain uses TRBV5-4 and TRBJ1-6; TRBD1 might be the D (5 bases). CDR3 length equals 14 residues. V gave up 4 bases and J gave up 6 bases, with 11 bases separating them. Germline CDR1 and CDR2: SGHNT and YYREEE (reference sequence). The CDR3 DNA is TGTGCCAGCAGCCCGGGGGGGACTAATTCACCCCTCCACTTT. Translation gives CASSPGGTNSPLHF.

The V gene is TRBV19, the J gene TRBJ2-2, with D possibly matching TRBD1 (6 bases). The V end was cut by 7 bases, the J end by 4 bases, with 13 bases between. CDR3 length: 14 residues. Germline lookup yields CDR1 LNHDA and CDR2 SQIVND (reference sequence). The CDR3 DNA follows: TGTGCCAGTACCATGGGGGCGGGCACCGGGGAGCTGTTTTTT. This translates into CASTMGAGTGELFF.

The chain recombines TRBV3-1 (or the pseudogene TRBV3-2) with TRBJ1-1, with D maybe TRBD1 (5 bases). Per the germline V gene, CDR1 is LGHDT and CDR2 is YNNKEL (reference sequence). The CDR3 covers 16 residues. Trimming removed 6 bases from V and 3 bases from J, with 20 bases in between. The CDR3 sequence is CASSPQGLASYTEAFF. The CDR3 DNA follows: TGTGCCAGCAGTCCCCAGGGTCTAGCGAGCTACACTGAAGCTTTCTTT.

The chain links TRBV19 to TRBJ2-2; TRBD1 might be the D (8 bases). V gave up 8 bases and J gave up 4 bases, with 23 bases separating them. Looked up from germline, CDR1 is LNHDA and CDR2 is SQIVND (reference sequence). The CDR3 runs 17 residues. The CDR3 spells CASGRIDRGGGTGELFF. CDR3 DNA: TGTGCCAGTGGCCGAATCGACAGGGGCGGGGGCACCGGGGAGCTGTTTTTT.

This clone was counted once. The rearrangement links TRBV12-3 or TRBV12-4 to TRBJ2-2; possible D gene TRBD1, 6 bases. This CDR3 is built from 13 residues. Deletions cut 11 bases from V and 6 bases from J, with 16 bases between. Here the CDR3 DNA reads TGTGCCGGCTTGTTGGGGGCCGCCGGGGAGCTGTTTTTT. Its protein is CAGLLGAAGELFF.

The J gene is TRBJ1-5, the V gene TRBV19; 7 bases are shared with TRBD1. Germline CDR1 LNHDA, CDR2 SQIVND (reference sequence). This CDR3 comprises 14 residues. Trimming removed 6 bases from V and 2 bases from J; junction bases left unmatched: 4. The CDR3 reads CASRTGFGNQPQHF. In DNA, the CDR3 is TGTGCCAGTAGGACAGGGTTCGGCAATCAGCCCCAGCATTTT.

The CDR3 bases are TGTGCCAGCAGCTGGGGGACAGGGGGCAACACTGAAGCTTTCTTT. Its translation: CASSWGTGGNTEAFF. The chain has TRBV7-9 and TRBJ1-1; 12 nucleotides agree with TRBD1. V trimming: 4 bases; J trimming: 2 bases; junction bases outside the gene matches: 2. Looked up from germline, CDR1 is SEHNR and CDR2 is FQNEAQ (reference sequence). The CDR3 spans 15 residues.

This rearrangement joins TRBV11-2 to TRBJ2-1, with 10 bases identical to TRBD2. The CDR3 is 16 residues long. Germline assignment: CDR1 SGHAT and CDR2 FQNNGV. The V and J ends lost 0 bases and 8 bases, in that order; junction bases with no gene match: 7. In nucleotides, the CDR3 is TGTGCCAGCAGCTTAGAGCCAGCGGGAGGGCGGGATGAGCAGTTCTTC. Its protein is CASSLEPAGGRDEQFF.

This clone occurred once. V usage is TRBV29-1 and J usage is TRBJ2-7; D is unclear. Germline V gene lookup returns CDR1 SQVTM and CDR2 ANQGSEA. The CDR3 is 13 residues long. V lost 6 bases, J lost 6 bases, and 18 bases lay in between. Written as DNA, the CDR3 is TGCAGCGTCCGCGATACTAAAAGCCTCGAGCAGTACTTC. This sequence encodes CSVRDTKSLEQYF.

This chain uses TRBV18 with TRBJ1-6; the match to TRBD1 covers 8 bases. The CDR3 extends over 15 amino acids. Trimming removed 3 bases from V and 5 bases from J; junction bases left unmatched: 3. From germline, CDR1 is KGHSH and CDR2 LQKENI. The CDR3 DNA reads as TGTGCCAGCTCACCCCTGGACAGGGATAATTCACCCCTCCACTTT. Protein sequence: CASSPLDRDNSPLHF.

The rearrangement uses TRBV18 and TRBJ2-7; TRBD1 aligns across 10 bases. Germline-derived CDR1 and CDR2 are KGHSH and LQKENI. The CDR3 loop spans 16 amino acids. V lost 5 bases, J lost 1 base, and 8 bases stayed unmatched. The CDR3 DNA sequence: TGTGCCAGCTCAACCCCGGGACAGGGGAGTTCCTACGAGCAGTACTTC. Amino acids: CASSTPGQGSSYEQYF.

This clone was picked up one time. This chain uses TRBV10-1 with TRBJ2-3; 10 bases agree with TRBD1. This CDR3 is built from 17 residues. The germline V gene encodes CDR1 WNHNN and CDR2 SYGVQD (reference sequence). The V segment lost 2 bases and the J segment 4 bases; nucleotides outside the gene matches: 9. CDR3 nucleotide sequence: TGCGCCAGCAGTGAGATGCGGCTGGACAGGGGGTCAGATACGCAGTATTTT. It translates to CASSEMRLDRGSDTQYF.

V is TRBV18 and J is TRBJ2-1; 9 nucleotides agree with TRBD2. V lost 0 bases to trimming and J lost 4 bases; unmatched junction nucleotides: 4. Germline V gene sequence: CDR1 KGHSH, CDR2 LQKENI. This CDR3 has 16 amino acids. The CDR3 region has the DNA TGTGCCAGCTCACCACCGCGGGGGGGGGATTACAATGAGCAGTTCTTC. Its protein is CASSPPRGGDYNEQFF.

V usage is TRBV5-1 and J usage is TRBJ2-1; the match to TRBD2 covers 14 bases. Germline loops: CDR1 SGHRS, CDR2 YFSETQ. The CDR3 totals 15 residues. Losses at the gene ends were 5 bases for V and 8 bases for J; bases not matched to a gene: 6. CDR3 in DNA: TGCGCCAGCAGTTTGACTAGCGGGGGGGCCTATGAGCAGTTCTTC. Translating gives CASSLTSGGAYEQFF.

This chain uses TRBV5-4 with TRBJ2-1; 9 bases are a match to TRBD2. V trimming: 4 bases; J trimming: 5 bases; junction bases outside the gene matches: 10. CDR3 size: 16 residues. Per germline, CDR1 SGHNT and CDR2 YYREEE (reference sequence). In DNA form, the CDR3 reads TGTGCCAGCAGCCTACCTTCTAGCGGGATCCACAATGAGCAGTTCTTC. It specifies CASSLPSSGIHNEQFF.

The chain has TRBV5-1 and TRBJ2-5; maybe TRBD2 (6 bases). V was cut by 3 bases and J by 4 bases, with 13 bases left in between. Looked up from germline, CDR1 is SGHRS and CDR2 is YFSETQ. This CDR3 has 14 amino acids. This CDR3 is CASSSSGTRETQYF. CDR3 coding DNA: TGCGCCAGCAGCTCCTCCGGGACTCGAGAGACCCAGTACTTC. The full variable domain, rest sourced from reference TRBV5-1 and TRBJ2-5, is KAGVTQTPRYLIKTRGQQVTLSCSPISGHRSVSWYQQTPGQGLQFLFEYFSETQRNKGNFPGRFSGRQFSNSRSEMNVSTLELGDSALYLCASSSSGTRETQYFGPGTRLLVL.

The chain links TRBV6-2 or TRBV6-3 to TRBJ1-2; D may be TRBD1 (6 bases). The V end lost 0 bases, the J end lost 0 bases, and 11 bases lay between the germline ends. Germline loops: CDR1 MNHEY, CDR2 SVGEGT. The CDR3 loop spans 16 amino acids. The CDR3 DNA reads TGTGCCAGCAGTTACTCGACAACAGGGTCTAACTATGGCTACACCTTC. Its translation: CASSYSTTGSNYGYTF.

The chain couples TRBV15 to TRBJ1-5; the D is unclear. The CDR3 runs 12 residues. Germline CDR1 LNHNV, CDR2 YYDKDF (reference sequence). V lost 8 bases and J lost 4, with 9 bases in between. Written as DNA, the CDR3 is TGTGCCACCGCGACGGGGAATCAGCCCCAGCATTTT. This encodes CATATGNQPQHF.

The chain carries TRBV5-1 and TRBJ1-3, with 8 nucleotides matching TRBD1. Losses at the gene ends were 4 bases for V and 4 bases for J; bases not matched to a gene: 4. The CDR3 consists of 14 residues. Germline loops: CDR1 SGHRS, CDR2 YFSETQ. The CDR3 DNA sequence: TGCGCCAGCAGCCGCGACAGGGGAGGAAACACCATATATTTT. Translating gives CASSRDRGGNTIYF.

The J gene is TRBJ1-5, the V gene TRBV5-8, with a weak D call TRBD1 (6 bases). The CDR3 runs 15 residues. In germline, CDR1 is SGHTS, CDR2 YDEGEE. The V end was cut by 2 bases, the J end by 0 bases, with 9 bases between. CDR3: CASSFTGISNQPQHF. CDR3 in DNA: TGTGCCAGCAGCTTTACAGGGATTAGCAATCAGCCCCAGCATTTT.

This sequence joins TRBV21-1 and TRBJ2-5; the table's D call of TRBD1 was not tested on the DNA. TRBV21-1 corresponds to a pseudogene. CDR3 size: 15 residues. The CDR3 here is CASVDRGNVNETQYF. CDR3 in DNA: TGTGCCAGCGTCGACAGGGGTAATGTTAACGAGACCCAGTACTTC.

This clone was found a few times. This chain connects TRBV4-1 to TRBJ1-3; tentatively, D is TRBD1 (5 bases). Germline CDR1 and CDR2: MGHRA and YSYEKL. The CDR3 runs to 16 residues. Deletions cut 3 bases from V and 8 bases from J, with 20 bases between. CDR3 in DNA: TGCGCCAGCAGCCAGATCGGACGGATCGACAGAGACACCATATATTTT. Translated, it gives CASSQIGRIDRDTIYF.